The clone carrying this TCR beta chain occurred a few times. The data originate from a study of T cells in narcolepsy. Only in-frame clones appear in the TCRdb table, and some are missing; sequencing was by immunoSEQ multiplex PCR. The table has under 35,000 clones, around 80% seen once. Sequenced sample: memory (CD45RA-) CD4+ T cells from blood. This TCR derives from a human donor in good health.

The CDR3 DNA is TGTGCCAGCTCACCCGGGGGTCGGGATCAGCCCCAGCATTTT. It encodes CASSPGGRDQPQHF. V and J are TRBV18 and TRBJ1-5; perhaps TRBD1 as D (5 bases). Germline V gene data show CDR1 as KGHSH and CDR2 as LQKENI. The CDR3 runs to 14 residues. V was trimmed by 3 bases and J by 5 bases, leaving 11 bases between them.